This T cell receptor beta chain derives from a study of T cell responses to AZD1222 COVID-19 vaccine. Study at large: Second-dose intervals near 4 or 12 weeks were combined.

Study-level points and caveats: In a largely white British group with more females than males, clonal diversity was possibly underestimated.

This clone has only a few counts. The antigen remains unidentified. Data came from immunoSEQ multiplex PCR; TCRdb stores just in-frame clones and leaves some out. The sample has 100,000 or so clones; 70% to 90% are singletons. V dropped 1 base and J dropped 0 bases, with 6 bases sitting between them. Per the germline V gene, CDR1 is SGHAT and CDR2 is FQNNGV. This CDR3 comprises 15 residues. This clonotype was sampled from an adult in good health. The sample was peripheral blood, taken on day 0 of AZD1222 vaccination. The chain recombines TRBV11-2 with TRBJ2-2; D perhaps matches TRBD2 (6 bases). This chain's CDR3 is CASSLGTTNTGELFF. In DNA, the CDR3 is TGTGCCAGCAGCTTAGGGACTACGAACACCGGGGAGCTGTTTTTT.